The clone carrying this T cell receptor beta chain appeared a single time. The V gene end was trimmed by 7 bases and the J gene end by 6 bases; junction bases not matched to a gene: 11. The CDR3 consists of 15 residues. The sample originates from a study of CD8 T cells in Susac syndrome. Overall study: There were Susac syndrome patients who were therapy-naive at blood draw, others on corticosteroids, and others on intravenous immunoglobulin alone.

It was with random hexamers that roughly 0.5 to 1 ug RNA was reverse transcribed. TCR beta CDR3 was amplified by immunoSEQ multiplex PCR. This amplification extended across 54 Vbeta and 13 Jbeta segments. TCRdb analysed the immunoSEQ multiplex PCR reads with MiXCR anew, one entry per CDR3 protein. The table shows around 170,000 distinct CDR3 sequences, with approximately 95% occurring only once. The receptor was derived from a human donor with Susac syndrome. The sample comprised CD4+ T cells from PBMCs. The V call is TRBV12-3 or TRBV12-4, the J call TRBJ2-1; 8 bases are shared with TRBD2. The CDR3, as DNA: TGTGCCAGCACTACCCGAGCGGGGGCCTCCAATGAGCAGTTCTTC. Translation gives CASTTRAGASNEQFF.